This entry is about one TCR beta chain. Trimming took 0 bases from V and 5 from J, leaving 6 bases between them. Germline-derived CDR1 and CDR2 are WNHNN and SYGVQD (reference sequence). The CDR3 consists of 13 residues. This record belongs to a study of T cell responses to AZD1222 COVID-19 vaccine. Only in-frame clones appear in the TCRdb table, and some are missing; sequencing was by immunoSEQ multiplex PCR. The sample lists roughly 150,000 clones, roughly 85% seen once, with roughly 8% in the top ten. This chain uses TRBV10-1 with TRBJ2-3, with no clear D. The material was peripheral blood, obtained on day 0 of AZD1222 vaccination. The sequence was obtained from an adult in good health. The CDR3 here is CASSESMVDTQYF. The CDR3 DNA sequence: TGCGCCAGCAGTGAGTCGATGGTAGATACGCAGTATTTT.